The entry below gives a single T cell receptor (beta chain) sequence along with its context. Its specificity is not known. This sample is part of a study of shared clonotypes between healthy human individuals. Study background: Each donor's CD4 naive and CD4 memory cells filled three plates apiece, CD8 naive two, and CD8 memory one.

Deep was the level used in running the assay. Libraries were prepared by immunoSEQ multiplex PCR; TCRdb keeps only in-frame clonotypes and omits some of them. This sample has some 1,100,000 clones; approximately 80% occur once, and the top ten carry around 0.47%. Study-wide points: Naive CD4 clonotypes overlapped across several donors at approximately 5%.

V shed 7 bases, J shed 0 bases, and the junction held 9 bases outside the gene matches. CDR1 SGHAT and CDR2 FQNNGV come from the germline V gene. This CDR3 region has 16 residues. This receptor was taken from a man between 18 and 29 years old in good health. Some clones in this sample may be carry-over from other donors' samples. Sequenced material: memory CD4+ T cells from PBMCs. As to subset: CD45RA-negative fraction. This chain uses TRBV11-2 with TRBJ2-3; 8 bases align to TRBD2. CDR3 coding DNA: TGTGCCAGCACCACAAGAGCGGGAGAAAGCACAGATACGCAGTATTTT. This gives the protein CASTTRAGESTDTQYF.